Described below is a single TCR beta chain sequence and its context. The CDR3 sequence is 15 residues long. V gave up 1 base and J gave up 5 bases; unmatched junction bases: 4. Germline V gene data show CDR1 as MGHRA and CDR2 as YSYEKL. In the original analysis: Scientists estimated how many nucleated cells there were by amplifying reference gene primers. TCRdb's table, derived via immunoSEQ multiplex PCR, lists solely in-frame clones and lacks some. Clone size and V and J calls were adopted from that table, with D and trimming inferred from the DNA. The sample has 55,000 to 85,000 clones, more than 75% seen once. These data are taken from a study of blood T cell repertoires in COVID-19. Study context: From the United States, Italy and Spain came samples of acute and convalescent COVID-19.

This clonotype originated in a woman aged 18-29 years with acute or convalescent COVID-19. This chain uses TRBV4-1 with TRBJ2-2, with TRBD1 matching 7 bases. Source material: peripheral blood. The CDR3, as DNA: TGCGCCAGCAGCCAAGCCAGGGGGTGGACCGGGGAGCTGTTTTTT. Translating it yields CASSQARGWTGELFF.